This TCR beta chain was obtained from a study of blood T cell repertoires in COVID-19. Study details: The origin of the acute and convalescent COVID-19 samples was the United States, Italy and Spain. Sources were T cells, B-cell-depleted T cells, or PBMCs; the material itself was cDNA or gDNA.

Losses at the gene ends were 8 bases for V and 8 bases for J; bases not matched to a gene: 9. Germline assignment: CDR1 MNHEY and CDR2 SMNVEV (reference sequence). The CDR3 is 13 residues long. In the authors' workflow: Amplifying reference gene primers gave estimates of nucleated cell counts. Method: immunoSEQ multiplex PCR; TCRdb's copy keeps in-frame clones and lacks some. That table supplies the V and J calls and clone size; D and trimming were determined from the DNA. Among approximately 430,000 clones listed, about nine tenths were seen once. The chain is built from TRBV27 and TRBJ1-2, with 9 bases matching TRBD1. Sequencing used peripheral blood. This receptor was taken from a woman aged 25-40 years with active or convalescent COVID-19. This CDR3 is CASHAGQGKGYTF. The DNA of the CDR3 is TGTGCCAGCCACGCAGGACAGGGGAAGGGCTACACCTTC.